This paragraph reports one TCR beta chain. The record originates from a study of Ad26.COV2.S vaccination and SARS-CoV-2 variants. As for treatment: 15 to 20 received Ad26.COV2.S at low or high dose, single or two shots; a few received placebo; per-sample allocation not given. After the first vaccine or placebo injection, samples were drawn on day 63. Method: immunoSEQ multiplex PCR; TCRdb's copy keeps in-frame clones and lacks some. The table lists around 310,000 clones, roughly 90% of them singletons. Trimming took 4 bases from V and 1 from J, leaving 7 bases between them. The CDR3 is 13 residues long. CDR1 MNHEY and CDR2 SVGAGI come from the germline V gene.

The sequencing used peripheral blood, collected in a trial of Ad26.COV2.S vaccine versus placebo. This chain joins TRBV6-5 and TRBJ1-1; D remains unclear. The sequence was collected from a person aged 18-65 years who received the Ad26.COV2.S COVID-19 vaccine or a placebo. Here the CDR3 DNA reads TGTGCCAGCAGTTTAGAGGGGAACACTGAAGCTTTCTTT. It translates to CASSLEGNTEAFF.